These 10 T cell receptor beta chains were sequenced from one sample in a study of T cell changes during pregnancy in multiple sclerosis. Libraries were prepared by immunoSEQ multiplex PCR; TCRdb keeps only in-frame clonotypes and omits some of them. The sample includes around 100,000 clones, about 94% of them seen just once. Sequenced here: peripheral blood, sampled before pregnancy. The receptors come from a female donor with multiple sclerosis, enrolled in a pregnancy study.

This chain uses TRBV2 with TRBJ1-1, with D possibly matching TRBD1 (5 bases). The CDR3 is 14 amino acids. From germline, CDR1 is SNHLY and CDR2 FYNNEI. The V gene lost 9 bases and the J gene lost 6 bases, with 20 bases spanning the gap. The CDR3: CASFFIRAGAEAFF. For the CDR3, the DNA is TGTGCCAGTTTTTTTATCAGGGCTGGGGCTGAAGCTTTCTTT.

The V and J genes are TRBV25-1 and TRBJ1-3; unclear D gene. The CDR3 is 13 amino acids. Per the germline V gene, CDR1 is MGHDK and CDR2 is SYGVNS. V gave up 10 bases and J gave up 0 bases, with 10 bases separating them. The CDR3 nucleotides read TGTGCCACCCGATTTAGCTCTGGAAACACCATATATTTT. This encodes CATRFSSGNTIYF.

This rearrangement joins TRBV4-1 to TRBJ1-1, with TRBD1 as a possible D gene (5 bases). V lost 0 bases and J lost 2, with 10 bases in between. The germline CDR1 and CDR2 sequences are MGHRA and YSYEKL. The CDR3 has 15 residues. The CDR3 coding sequence is TGCGCCAGCAGCCAAGATCCCCAGGGAAACACTGAAGCTTTCTTT. It is translated as CASSQDPQGNTEAFF.

The chain combines TRBV9 with TRBJ2-1, with a weak D call TRBD1 (6 bases). Germline CDR1 reads SGDLS; CDR2 reads YYNGEE. The V end was cut by 3 bases, the J end by 4 bases, with 8 bases between. This CDR3 contains 13 residues. CDR3 bases: TGTGCCAGCAGCGAGGGGGAATACAATGAGCAGTTCTTC. Its translation is CASSEGEYNEQFF.

The chain couples TRBV11-1 to TRBJ2-7; D not resolved. With 5 bases removed from V and 0 bases from J, the gap between germline ends came to 8 bases. Germline CDR1 and CDR2: SGHAT and FQDESV (reference sequence). The CDR3 contains 13 residues. The chain's CDR3 is CASSPRYSYEQYF. Written as DNA, the CDR3 is TGTGCCAGCAGCCCGCGGTACTCCTACGAGCAGTACTTC.

This chain connects TRBV11-2 to TRBJ2-3, with 11 nucleotides matching TRBD1. The CDR3 has 15 residues. Looked up from germline, CDR1 is SGHAT and CDR2 is FQNNGV. Trimming cost V 2 bases and J 4 bases; bases outside gene matches: 2. CDR3 DNA: TGTGCCAGCAGCTTACGGGGACAGGGGGCAGATACGCAGTATTTT. Amino acids: CASSLRGQGADTQYF.

This clone appeared a single time. The genes are TRBV27 and TRBJ2-7, with TRBD1 matching over 8 bases. Germline lookup yields CDR1 MNHEY and CDR2 SMNVEV (reference sequence). After removal of 3 bases from V and 4 bases from J, the junction contained 29 bases not matched to a gene. This CDR3 comprises 22 residues. The CDR3 is CASSFPPPDRVIWYSGVYEQYF. The CDR3 DNA sequence: TGTGCCAGCAGTTTCCCCCCCCCGGACAGGGTAATATGGTACTCCGGAGTTTACGAGCAGTACTTC.

This chain uses TRBV11-2 with TRBJ2-7, with no clear D. CDR1 and CDR2 (germline): SGHAT, FQNNGV. V lost 0 bases and J lost 3, with 6 bases in between. The CDR3 is made up of 13 amino acids. CDR3 bases: TGTGCCAGCAGCTTAGAGGCTGGCTACGAGCAGTACTTC. It is translated as CASSLEAGYEQYF.

V is TRBV7-9 and J is TRBJ2-6, with D unclear. CDR3 length: 15 amino acids. Per germline, CDR1 SEHNR and CDR2 FQNEAQ (reference sequence). The V end was cut by 5 bases, the J end by 12 bases, with 20 bases between. CDR3 amino acids: CASSTSSWAAPVLTF. CDR3 sequence (DNA): TGTGCCAGCAGCACTTCTTCCTGGGCTGCTCCCGTCCTGACTTTC.

The chain is built from TRBV7-9 and TRBJ1-3, with D maybe TRBD1 (5 bases). There are 16 residues in the CDR3. CDR1 is SEHNR, CDR2 FQNEAQ, per germline (reference sequence). The V end lost 1 base, the J end lost 2 bases, and 12 bases lay between the germline ends. CDR3 residues: CASSLVVGLTGNTIYF. CDR3 DNA sequence: TGTGCCAGCAGCTTAGTTGTGGGGCTGACTGGAAACACCATATATTTT.